This T cell receptor beta chain was sequenced during a study of early T cells in non-severe SARS-CoV-2 infection. About the research overall: Bulk RNA from unsorted whole blood was sequenced; chains were unpaired.

Unique molecular identifiers were affixed to single, distinct cDNA molecules. TCRdb itself ran the 5' RACE reads through MiXCR, one entry per CDR3 protein. The repertoire includes roughly 97,000 distinct CDR3 sequences, approximately 11% of them detected once, and around 4.7% sits in the top ten. The CDR3 extends over 16 amino acids. Deletions cut 5 bases from V and 4 bases from J, with 19 bases between. Germline-derived CDR1 and CDR2 are SGHTA and FQGTGA. This clonotype was counted between two and nine times. As yet, its antigen is unknown. Study-level results: Missing private and CD4 specificities, VDJdb matching favored anti-spike CD8 responses.

The rearrangement links TRBV7-3 to TRBJ2-3; maybe TRBD2 (7 bases). The input for sequencing was whole blood, taken at baseline. The clonotype originates from an adult who was a healthcare worker with PCR-confirmed SARS-CoV-2 infection or an uninfected control (not recorded which). The CDR3 loop is CASSPQGGDGADTQYF. The CDR3 coding sequence is TGTGCCAGCAGCCCCCAAGGGGGGGATGGCGCAGATACGCAGTATTTT.